The clone carrying this T cell receptor beta chain was counted between two and nine times. This record belongs to a study of T-cell reconstitution after alpha-beta-depleted transplantation in children. V lost 2 bases, J lost 0 bases, and 21 bases lay in between. CDR1 SGHNT and CDR2 YYREEE come from the germline V gene (reference sequence). The CDR3 has 20 amino acids. It was with unique molecular identifiers that the TCRbeta library was prepared. TCRdb ran MiXCR on the PCR reads and lists one entry per CDR3 protein. This table holds 200,000 to 250,000 distinct CDR3 sequences, 25% found once. Sequencing was performed on PBMCs, taken before TCRalphabeta/CD19-depleted stem cell transplant. The sequence derives from a girl aged 2 to 10 with Fanconi anemia, due to receive a stem cell transplant. The chain joins TRBV5-4 to TRBJ2-6; D tentatively reads TRBD1 or TRBD2 (5 bases each). The CDR3 spells CASSLYPGRLGTSGANVLTF. The CDR3 DNA reads TGTGCCAGCAGCTTATACCCTGGAAGACTCGGGACCTCTGGGGCCAACGTCCTGACTTTC. The full variable domain, its missing parts supplied by reference TRBV5-4 and TRBJ2-6, is ETGVTQSPTHLIKTRGQQVTLRCSSQSGHNTVSWYQQALGQGPQFIFQYYREEENGRGNFPPRFSGLQFPNYSSELNVNALELDDSALYLCASSLYPGRLGTSGANVLTFGAGSRLTVL.